Each of the 17 T cell receptor beta chains below was sequenced from the same sample in a study of blood T cell repertoires in COVID-19. The data were produced by immunoSEQ multiplex PCR, yet TCRdb's version contains in-frame clones alone and is incomplete. The sample gives roughly 100,000 clones, about 90% of which show up once; around 4.3% is in the top ten. The sample taken for sequencing was peripheral blood. The receptors shown here come from a human donor with COVID-19, enrolled during active disease. The donor label of this sample is uncertain.

This chain links TRBV5-1 with TRBJ1-2, with 9 bases aligning to TRBD1. Germline CDR1 and CDR2: SGHRS and YFSETQ. This CDR3 is built from 15 residues. J gave up 3 bases and V 0 bases, and 3 bases lay outside the gene matches. The CDR3 is CASSLEQGAYYGYTF. The DNA for the CDR3 is TGCGCCAGCAGCTTGGAACAGGGGGCCTACTATGGCTACACCTTC.

The genes are TRBV28 and TRBJ1-1; D is uncertain. The CDR3 covers 15 residues. The V gene lost 5 bases and the J gene lost 3 bases, with 16 bases spanning the gap. The germline V gene has CDR1 MDHEN and CDR2 SYDVKM. CDR3 amino acids: CASSRRSGFDTEAFF. In DNA, the CDR3 is TGTGCCAGCAGTCGACGTTCAGGTTTTGACACTGAAGCTTTCTTT.

The chain recombines TRBV30 with TRBJ2-1; D is ambiguous. The V gene's germline CDR1 is GTSNPN and CDR2 SVGIG (reference sequence). V lost 2 bases to trimming and J lost 7 bases, with 24 bases between them. The length of the CDR3 is 17 residues. This chain's CDR3 is CAWSFGWPNEVGNEQFF. CDR3 coding DNA: TGTGCCTGGAGTTTTGGGTGGCCTAATGAAGTCGGGAATGAGCAGTTCTTC.

The V and J genes are TRBV19 and TRBJ2-7; weak D call: TRBD1 (6 bases). CDR1 and CDR2 (germline): LNHDA, SQIVND (reference sequence). Trimming removed 4 bases at V and 2 bases at J, with 15 bases between. This CDR3 is built from 15 residues. CDR3 in DNA: TGTGCCAGTAGTACCGACAGGAGACCAACCTACGAGCAGTACTTC. As protein: CASSTDRRPTYEQYF.

The V gene is TRBV15, the J gene TRBJ2-1; 7 bases match TRBD2. V trimming: 0 bases; J trimming: 2 bases; junction bases outside the gene matches: 7. Germline V gene lookup returns CDR1 LNHNV and CDR2 YYDKDF (reference sequence). This CDR3 is built from 17 residues. This CDR3 is CATSRDTVAGAYNEQFF. In DNA form, the CDR3 reads TGTGCCACCAGCAGAGATACCGTGGCGGGGGCCTACAATGAGCAGTTCTTC.

The chain is built from TRBV7-9 and TRBJ2-7; D is ambiguous. Germline lookup yields CDR1 SEHNR and CDR2 FQNEAQ (reference sequence). V was pared by 2 bases and J by 6 bases, with 11 bases between. This CDR3 comprises 13 residues. Here the CDR3 DNA reads TGTGCCAGCAGCTTAATGACTTCGTCCGAGCAGTACTTC. Protein: CASSLMTSSEQYF.

The chain uses TRBV30 and TRBJ1-4, with 9 bases identical to TRBD1. Germline loops: CDR1 GTSNPN, CDR2 SVGIG (reference sequence). CDR3 length: 16 amino acids. Losses at the gene ends were 5 bases for V and 8 bases for J; bases not matched to a gene: 15. The CDR3 sequence is CAWSSDTQGATEKLFF. The CDR3 bases are TGTGCCTGGTCGTCCGACACACAGGGGGCGACGGAAAAACTGTTTTTT.

The table lists this clone with a few counts. This chain connects TRBV2 to TRBJ1-5; D call uncertain. The CDR3 is 14 amino acids. Trimming removed 3 bases at V and 3 bases at J, with 9 bases between. CDR1 is SNHLY, CDR2 FYNNEI, per germline. The CDR3 coding sequence is TGTGCCAGCAGTGATCAGGTTACCAATCAGCCCCAGCATTTT. Translation gives CASSDQVTNQPQHF.

This sequence joins TRBV7-8 and TRBJ1-1; D not certain. The V and J ends lost 1 base and 1 base respectively, with 7 bases between them. The CDR3 runs to 14 residues. CDR1 is SGHVS, CDR2 FQNEAQ, per germline. As DNA, the CDR3 is TGTGCCAGCAGCTTAGATCGCGAGAACACTGAAGCTTTCTTT. It yields the protein CASSLDRENTEAFF.

The rearrangement links TRBV6-1 to TRBJ1-1; maybe TRBD1 (6 bases). The CDR3 has 14 amino acids. V was trimmed by 5 bases and J by 0 bases, leaving 10 bases between them. The germline V gene encodes CDR1 MNHNS and CDR2 SASEGT. DNA for the CDR3: TGTGCCAGCAGTTGGGACATGCTGAACACTGAAGCTTTCTTT. Protein product: CASSWDMLNTEAFF.

The chain joins TRBV4-1 to TRBJ1-2; D is perhaps TRBD1 (5 bases). CDR1 MGHRA and CDR2 YSYEKL come from the germline V gene. The V end lost 3 bases, the J end lost 4 bases, and 15 bases lay between the germline ends. The CDR3 length is 15 residues. The CDR3 sequence is CASSHDSSSGYGYTF. CDR3 bases: TGCGCCAGCAGCCACGACAGCTCCTCTGGCTATGGCTACACCTTC.

The chain uses TRBV11-3 and TRBJ2-7; 10 bases agree with TRBD1. Germline values: CDR1 SGHNT, CDR2 YENEEA. The J segment lost 4 bases and the V segment lost 4 bases, leaving 7 bases of the junction unmatched. CDR3 size: 15 residues. CDR3 coding DNA: TGTGCCAGCAGCTGGGCCGGGGACAGGGGTTACGAGCAGTACTTC. Protein: CASSWAGDRGYEQYF.

CDR3 loop: CASSQEGVNTEAFF. The CDR3 nucleotides are TGCGCCAGCAGCCAAGAAGGAGTGAACACTGAAGCTTTCTTT. The chain carries TRBV4-1 and TRBJ1-1; no clear D gene. V was trimmed by 0 bases and J by 0 bases, leaving 5 bases between them. The CDR3 is 14 amino acids. Germline CDR1 reads MGHRA; CDR2 reads YSYEKL.

This clone was detected only a few times. The rearrangement uses TRBV24-1 and TRBJ2-7; 7 bases map to TRBD2. V was clipped by 9 bases and J by 2 bases; unmatched bases: 9. The length of the CDR3 is 14 residues. CDR1 KGHDR and CDR2 SFDVKD come from the germline V gene. The CDR3 DNA follows: TGTGCCACCTATACCGGACTAGGAGCCTACGAGCAGTACTTC. It yields the protein CATYTGLGAYEQYF.

The chain carries TRBV11-3 and TRBJ2-5; possible D gene TRBD1, 7 bases. The length of the CDR3 is 13 residues. With 5 bases removed from V and 5 bases from J, the gap between germline ends came to 12 bases. The germline gives CDR1 SGHNT, CDR2 YENEEA. The CDR3 sequence is CASSAGQRETQYF. Written as DNA, the CDR3 is TGTGCCAGCAGCGCGGGACAGAGGGAGACCCAGTACTTC.

The chain joins TRBV30 to TRBJ1-1; D is unclear. CDR3 size: 12 residues. V lost 0 bases, J lost 5 bases, and 7 bases lay in between. Germline CDR1 and CDR2: GTSNPN and SVGIG (reference sequence). CDR3 in DNA: TGTGCCTGGAGTGTCTCGGGAACTGAAGCTTTCTTT. It is translated as CAWSVSGTEAFF.

V usage is TRBV6-5 and J usage is TRBJ1-1; 7 bases line up with TRBD1. The germline V gene encodes CDR1 MNHEY and CDR2 SVGAGI. Trimming cost V 6 bases and J 1 base; bases outside gene matches: 8. The CDR3 is 15 amino acids. DNA for the CDR3: TGTGCCAGCAGGCTGAACAGGGGACAGAACACTGAAGCTTTCTTT. Translating gives CASRLNRGQNTEAFF.